A single sample is the source of the 23 T cell receptor beta chains below, sequenced in a study of T cells in Graves' hyperthyroidism and ophthalmopathy (dated by TCRdb to between 2017 and 2020). Libraries were constructed by multiplex PCR. The instrument given in TCRdb is Illumina HiSeq 2000. The TCR beta CDR3 regions were amplified from RNA transcripts. A first-round RT-PCR of the TCR CDR3 used the HTBI primer set with the Qiagen OneStep RT-PCR kit. TCRdb took the public reads, trimmed them with fastp at Q25, ran MiXCR for clone calling and kept in-frame beta chains. Merged by CDR3 protein, the rows form single entries marked with the most common genes and DNA. Across this sample there are hundreds of thousands of distinct CDR3 sequences, with roughly 20% seen only once. Of the sample, 34% falls within the top ten clones. Specimen: blood. Source of these receptors: a man between 25 and 39 years old with Graves' ophthalmopathy.

The V and J genes are TRBV25-1 and TRBJ2-3; D possibly uses TRBD1 or TRBD2 (6 bases each). Trimming removed 1 base at V and 0 bases at J, with 11 bases between. The germline V gene has CDR1 MGHDK and CDR2 SYGVNS. This CDR3 is built from 16 residues. In DNA, the CDR3 is TGTGCCAGCAGTGAATTGGGGGGCTCTAGCACAGATACGCAGTATTTT. It yields the protein CASSELGGSSTDTQYF.

The chain recombines TRBV10-3 with TRBJ2-1; 12 bases fit TRBD2. CDR1 and CDR2 (germline): ENHRY, SYGVKD. The J segment lost 7 bases and the V segment lost 11 bases, leaving 12 bases of the junction unmatched. This CDR3 comprises 15 residues. The CDR3 DNA is TGTGCCTCCTATACCGGGACTAGCGGGCCTAATGAGCAGTTCTTC. As protein: CASYTGTSGPNEQFF.

This clonotype was observed a few times. This sequence joins TRBV2 and TRBJ2-6; D is possibly TRBD1 (6 bases). Germline V CDR1 and CDR2: SNHLY, FYNNEI. The CDR3 runs to 16 residues. Trimming took 8 bases from V and 0 from J, leaving 14 bases between them. The CDR3 coding sequence is TGTGCCAGCGTCCAGGGGCCGAGCTCTGGGGCCAACGTCCTGACTTTC. It specifies CASVQGPSSGANVLTF.

The chain couples TRBV20-1 to TRBJ2-1; no clear D gene. CDR1 and CDR2 from the germline V gene are DFQATT and SNEGSKA (reference sequence). This CDR3 has 9 amino acids. V was shortened by 6 bases and J by 11 bases, with 8 bases between the two germline ends. The CDR3 region is CSATDKQFF. The CDR3 DNA sequence: TGCAGTGCGACCGATAAGCAGTTCTTC.

The rearrangement joins TRBV5-1 to TRBJ1-4, with 7 bases lining up with TRBD1. J lost 8 bases, V lost 3 bases, and 10 bases had no gene match. Germline V gene sequence: CDR1 SGHRS, CDR2 YFSETQ. The CDR3 has 15 residues. CDR3 loop: CASSSGQEAGEKLFF. CDR3 in DNA: TGCGCCAGCAGCTCTGGACAGGAGGCAGGGGAAAAACTGTTTTTT.

This sequence joins TRBV29-1 and TRBJ2-7; D gene ambiguous. Looked up from germline, CDR1 is SQVTM and CDR2 is ANQGSEA. The CDR3 is made up of 13 amino acids. Between the trimmed V and J ends, which lost 7 bases and 3 bases, there was a span of 16 bases. The CDR3 coding sequence is TGCAGCGCGGAAGACGGACGGCGCTACGAGCAGTACTTC. This encodes CSAEDGRRYEQYF.

In this sample, this clonotype turned up once. This may be a read error: a much more frequent sequence differs by one nucleotide. The rearrangement uses TRBV28 and TRBJ2-7; D not resolved. This CDR3 spans 14 amino acids. CDR1 and CDR2 from the germline V gene are MDHEN and SYDVKM. V lost 4 bases and J 3 bases, leaving 13 bases between the germline ends. The CDR3 loop reads CASSYPETLYEQYF. In nucleotides, the CDR3 is TGTGCCAGCAGTTACCCCGAGACACTCTACGAGCAGTACTTC.

The chain joins TRBV20-1 to TRBJ2-2; TRBD2 matches at 8 bases. The CDR3 is made up of 15 amino acids. Germline loops: CDR1 DFQATT, CDR2 SNEGSKA (reference sequence). With 0 bases clipped from V and 4 bases from J, the junction kept 4 bases outside the gene matches. The CDR3 nucleotides read TGCAGTGCTAGAGATTACGGGAGGGCCACCGGGGAGCTGTTTTTT. Translated: CSARDYGRATGELFF.

The CDR3 spells CASSTQGAEKTSGREETQYF. The CDR3 DNA follows: TGCGCCAGCAGCACCCAGGGGGCTGAGAAAACTAGCGGGAGGGAAGAGACCCAGTACTTC. The chain carries TRBV5-1 and TRBJ2-5, with TRBD2 matching over 13 bases. Germline lookup yields CDR1 SGHRS and CDR2 YFSETQ. The CDR3 has 20 amino acids. V was clipped by 4 bases and J by 3 bases; unmatched bases: 18.

The chain combines TRBV6-1 with TRBJ2-7; TRBD2 is a possible D gene (6 bases). The ends were cut back, 3 bases at V and 1 base at J, with 13 bases in the middle. The germline V gene has CDR1 MNHNS and CDR2 SASEGT. This CDR3 region has 15 residues. CDR3 sequence: CASSDGLATSYEQYF. The CDR3 DNA is TGTGCCAGCAGTGACGGGCTAGCGACTTCCTACGAGCAGTACTTC.

This clonotype was picked up a small number of times. This chain connects TRBV28 to TRBJ1-4; D is possibly TRBD1 (6 bases). This CDR3 is built from 16 residues. V lost 2 bases and J 5 bases, leaving 15 bases between the germline ends. Germline CDR1 and CDR2: MDHEN and SYDVKM. CDR3 nucleotide sequence: TGTGCCAGCAGTTTAGAATCAGGGGATCGAAATGAAAAACTGTTTTTT. Protein product: CASSLESGDRNEKLFF.

This clonotype has only a few counts. This chain joins TRBV13 and TRBJ2-1, with unresolved D. The CDR3 contains 16 residues. CDR1 is PRHDT, CDR2 FYEKMQ, per germline (reference sequence). V lost 4 bases and J 0 bases, leaving 13 bases between the germline ends. CDR3 sequence reads: CASSSYPASSYNEQFF. In DNA form, the CDR3 reads TGTGCCAGCAGCTCCTACCCTGCCTCCTCCTACAATGAGCAGTTCTTC.

CDR3 DNA: TGCAGTGCTCAACTAGCGGGAGGTCCGGAGACCCAGTACTTC. This encodes CSAQLAGGPETQYF. The chain couples TRBV20-1 to TRBJ2-5; TRBD2 aligns across 12 bases. Germline V CDR1 and CDR2: DFQATT, SNEGSKA (reference sequence). The CDR3 has 14 amino acids. The trim removed 5 bases at V and 5 bases at J, leaving 6 bases unmatched.

The V gene is TRBV29-1, the J gene TRBJ2-2; D is unresolved. The CDR3 is 14 residues long. V shed 4 bases and J shed 1 base, with 10 bases lying between them. Germline V gene sequence: CDR1 SQVTM, CDR2 ANQGSEA. As DNA, the CDR3 is TGCAGCGTTGTAGGGCTAGGGAACACCGGGGAGCTGTTTTTT. This gives the protein CSVVGLGNTGELFF.

This sequence joins TRBV6-1 and TRBJ2-5; tentative D call: TRBD2 (5 bases). Trimming shortened V by 6 bases and J by 2 bases, and 13 bases separated the two germline ends. Germline V gene data show CDR1 as MNHNS and CDR2 as SASEGT. The CDR3 loop spans 14 amino acids. The CDR3 reads CASRSVASQETQYF. The CDR3 DNA is TGTGCCAGCAGATCAGTAGCGTCACAAGAGACCCAGTACTTC.

Concerning this clonotype: This may arise from a read error, as a much more abundant clone is one base away. V usage is TRBV24-1 and J usage is TRBJ2-7, with 9 bases that match TRBD1. J was trimmed by 0 bases and V by 5 bases; bases with no gene match: 4. Germline CDR1 and CDR2: KGHDR and SFDVKD. The CDR3 has 15 amino acids. CDR3 in amino acids: CATSARDRASYEQYF. The CDR3 DNA reads as TGTGCCACCAGTGCCCGGGACAGGGCCTCCTACGAGCAGTACTTC.

A few counts support this clonotype. The DNA of the CDR3 is TGTGCCAGCAGCAAAAAAGGGACTAGCGCCAGCGAAGGGTACAATGAGCAGTTCTTC. This encodes CASSKKGTSASEGYNEQFF. The chain is built from TRBV7-3 and TRBJ2-1; 10 positions agree with TRBD2. Germline values: CDR1 SGHTA, CDR2 FQGTGA. The CDR3 has 19 amino acids. The ends lost 5 bases at V and 4 bases at J; junction bases unmatched: 17.

The genes are TRBV10-3 and TRBJ2-1; the D gene is possibly TRBD2 (6 bases). Trimming left V 4 bases short and J 5 bases short, with 15 bases between. CDR1 is ENHRY and CDR2 is SYGVKD in the germline V gene. This CDR3 has 15 residues. The CDR3 region has the DNA TGTGCCATCAGTGTTCGGAGGGAGGCTCACAATGAGCAGTTCTTC. As protein: CAISVRREAHNEQFF.

This clonotype has at least ten counts. The V call is TRBV30, the J call TRBJ1-1; D gene ambiguous. Germline V gives CDR1 GTSNPN, CDR2 SVGIG (reference sequence). V lost 0 bases and J lost 0, with 5 bases in between. The CDR3 has 13 residues. CDR3 coding DNA: TGTGCCTGGAGTGTAGACATGAACACTGAAGCTTTCTTT. This encodes CAWSVDMNTEAFF.

The V gene is TRBV7-2, the J gene TRBJ2-1, with D possibly being TRBD2 (5 bases). V lost 1 base and J 4 bases, leaving 14 bases between the germline ends. The CDR3 has 16 residues. The germline V gene encodes CDR1 SGHTA and CDR2 FQGNSA. The CDR3 spells CASSLVGIEVYNEQFF. CDR3 in DNA: TGTGCCAGCAGCTTAGTCGGGATAGAGGTTTACAATGAGCAGTTCTTC.

In its sample, this clonotype was seen many times. The chain couples TRBV28 to TRBJ2-1, with 8 bases identical to TRBD2. Trimming cost V 7 bases and J 2 bases; bases outside gene matches: 7. The CDR3 has 15 amino acids. Germline CDR1 and CDR2: MDHEN and SYDVKM. Written as DNA, the CDR3 is TGTGCCAGCACACCGGGGGGGGTCCCCTACAATGAGCAGTTCTTC. Translating gives CASTPGGVPYNEQFF. The full variable domain, completed using reference TRBV28 and TRBJ2-1, is DVKVTQSSRYLVKRTGEKVFLECVQDMDHENMFWYRQDPGLGLRLIYFSYDVKMKEKGDIPEGYSVSREKKERFSLILESASTNQTSMYLCASTPGGVPYNEQFFGPGTRLTVL.

A note on this clonotype: One end of the junction does not line up with germline, which may come from a read error. The chain carries TRBV5-1 and TRBJ2-1; D might be TRBD1 (6 bases). Germline CDR1 reads SGHRS; CDR2 reads YFSETQ. The CDR3 covers 16 residues. CDR3 region: CASSVPGTMANNEQFF. The CDR3 nucleotides are TGTGCCAGCAGCGTACCCGGGACAATGGCGAACAATGAGCAGTTCTTC. Complete variable domain (other parts from reference TRBV5-1 and TRBJ2-1): KAGVTQTPRYLIKTRGQQVTLSCSPISGHRSVSWYQQTPGQGLQFLFEYFSETQRNKGNFPGRFSGRQFSNSRSEMNVSTLELGDSALYLCASSVPGTMANNEQFFGPGTRLTVL.

This rearrangement joins TRBV7-6 to TRBJ2-7, with D perhaps TRBD1 (6 bases). This CDR3 region has 15 residues. V lost 4 bases to trimming and J lost 1 base, with 14 bases between them. Germline loops: CDR1 SGHVS, CDR2 FNYEAQ. The CDR3 DNA reads as TGTGCCAGCAGCTCCGGTTTGACAGGATCCTACGAGCAGTACTTC. This codes for CASSSGLTGSYEQYF.